This T cell receptor (beta chain) was captured in a study of cytomegalovirus exposure and HLA in healthy donors. For the study at large: The early release's HLA-typed donors yielded about 85 million unique TCRs. Study-level results: Later analysis identified 17,000 or so TCR beta sequences associated with HLA alleles, using a false discovery rate threshold of 0.05.

The PCR made use of 60 Vbeta and 13 Jbeta primers. Original data processing: There were some 87 million unique TCR beta chains by a later count, and approximately 11 million of them were shared. Some clones are missing from TCRdb's copy, which holds only in-frame ones; the method was immunoSEQ multiplex PCR. V and J calls and clone size are those listed in that table; D and trimming were worked out from the DNA. The table records about 79,000 clones, approximately 61% of them present only once. The CDR3 length is 14 residues. In germline, CDR1 is SEHNR, CDR2 FQNEAQ (reference sequence). V lost 3 bases and J lost 0, with 6 bases in between. To note about this clone: The antigen is not known.

The clonotype comes from a woman aged 45-65 years in good health and CMV-seropositive. The sample comprised PBMCs. The J gene is TRBJ2-1, the V gene TRBV7-9, with D perhaps TRBD2 (6 bases). As DNA, the CDR3 is TGTGCCAGCAGCTTGACTAGCTCCTACAATGAGCAGTTCTTC. Translating it yields CASSLTSSYNEQFF.